This passage covers 31 T cell receptor beta chains from one sample sequenced in a study of blood T cell repertoires in COVID-19. Libraries were prepared by immunoSEQ multiplex PCR; TCRdb keeps only in-frame clonotypes and omits some of them. The repertoire holds 250,000 to 300,000 clones, around 86% seen once, with 1.7% in the top ten. The sequencing input was PBMCs or T cells enriched from blood (not recorded which). Receptors originate from a woman between 40 and 50 years old who had recovered from COVID-19.

This chain connects TRBV7-9 to TRBJ1-3, with 8 bases matching TRBD1. V was pared by 3 bases and J by 5 bases, with 6 bases of the junction left unmatched. Germline CDR1 and CDR2: SEHNR and FQNEAQ (reference sequence). The CDR3 runs 15 residues. CDR3 in amino acids: CASSFTGQARNTIYF. CDR3 in DNA: TGTGCCAGCAGCTTCACGGGACAGGCCAGAAACACCATATATTTT.

The genes are TRBV23-1 and TRBJ2-7; TRBD2 might be the D (5 bases). TRBV23-1 is an ORF for which the function is uncertain. The CDR3 loop spans 16 amino acids. Trimming took 3 bases from V and 3 from J, leaving 18 bases between them. The CDR3 here is CASSQCEAACFYEQYF. CDR3 sequence (DNA): TGCGCCAGCAGTCAGTGCGAAGCGGCGTGTTTCTACGAGCAGTACTTC.

Here the CDR3 reads CASGLVFQGYTGELFF. DNA for the CDR3: TGTGCTAGTGGTTTGGTTTTCCAGGGTTACACCGGGGAGCTGTTTTTT. The chain couples TRBV12-5 to TRBJ2-2; D may be TRBD1 (5 bases). CDR1 LGHNT and CDR2 FRNRAP come from the germline V gene. The germline V and J ends were trimmed by 0 bases and 3 bases, with 11 bases remaining between them. The CDR3 runs to 16 residues.

The chain joins TRBV2 to TRBJ1-5; the match to TRBD1 covers 12 bases. Germline CDR1 reads SNHLY; CDR2 reads FYNNEI. CDR3 length: 19 residues. Unmatched junction bases numbered 13, after V lost 7 bases and J lost 0 bases. The CDR3 DNA is TGTGCCAGCACCAACCCCCGGGACAGGGGGCTGGATAGCAATCAGCCCCAGCATTTT. Protein product: CASTNPRDRGLDSNQPQHF.

The chain combines TRBV5-1 with TRBJ1-2; TRBD1 agrees at 7 bases. Losses at the gene ends were 5 bases for V and 4 bases for J; bases not matched to a gene: 8. CDR1 is SGHRS and CDR2 is YFSETQ in the germline V gene. CDR3 size: 14 residues. The CDR3 here is CASSSTGTAYGYTF. In DNA form, the CDR3 reads TGCGCCAGCAGTAGTACCGGGACAGCCTATGGCTACACCTTC.

This clone was picked up one time. The gene calls are TRBV18 and TRBJ2-2; 14 positions agree with TRBD2. This CDR3 has 17 amino acids. CDR1 is KGHSH and CDR2 is LQKENI in the germline V gene. The ends lost 7 bases at V and 2 bases at J; junction bases unmatched: 6. In DNA, the CDR3 is TGTGCCAGCTTTACGACTAGCGGGAGGGCCAACACCGGGGAGCTGTTTTTT. Residues: CASFTTSGRANTGELFF.

This clone was recorded only once. V and J are TRBV6-1 and TRBJ1-5, with a possible D match to TRBD1 (5 bases). The germline CDR1 and CDR2 sequences are MNHNS and SASEGT. The CDR3 contains 15 residues. V shed 3 bases and J shed 6 bases, with 15 bases lying between them. CDR3 DNA: TGTGCCAGCAGTGAGGGGCCGGGTTATGGTCAGCCCCAGCATTTT. It is translated as CASSEGPGYGQPQHF.

The chain couples TRBV7-3 to TRBJ2-3; tentatively, D is TRBD1 (6 bases). The CDR3 is made up of 16 amino acids. The germline gives CDR1 SGHTA, CDR2 FQGTGA. V gave up 6 bases and J gave up 1 base, with 17 bases separating them. CDR3 bases: TGTGCCAGCAGGTATGCCGGGACAAGAGGCACAGATACGCAGTATTTT. Residues: CASRYAGTRGTDTQYF.

Only a few counts were recorded for this clone. The sample has other DNA sequences that encode this CDR3 too. The chain couples TRBV5-1 to TRBJ1-4; no firm D call. The CDR3 loop spans 14 amino acids. CDR1 is SGHRS and CDR2 is YFSETQ in the germline V gene. Between the trimmed V and J ends, which lost 4 bases and 0 bases, there was a span of 7 bases. The CDR3 spells CASSPGSTNEKLFF. For the CDR3, the DNA is TGCGCCAGCAGCCCGGGGTCAACTAATGAAAAACTGTTTTTT.

The rearrangement links TRBV7-2 to TRBJ2-1; D remains ambiguous. This CDR3 is 15 amino acids long. V was shortened by 1 base and J by 2 bases, with 9 bases between the two germline ends. CDR1 is SGHTA and CDR2 is FQGNSA in the germline V gene. CDR3 protein: CASSLGSWAYNEQFF. CDR3 nucleotides: TGTGCCAGCAGCTTAGGTAGCTGGGCCTACAATGAGCAGTTCTTC.

V and J are TRBV29-1 and TRBJ1-2; D remains ambiguous. Germline CDR1 SQVTM, CDR2 ANQGSEA. The CDR3 length is 12 residues. V lost 4 bases and J 4 bases, leaving 10 bases between the germline ends. This CDR3 reads CSVVSAGYGYTF. The CDR3 bases are TGCAGCGTTGTATCGGCGGGCTATGGCTACACCTTC.

This rearrangement joins TRBV5-1 to TRBJ1-2; D call uncertain. Germline assignment: CDR1 SGHRS and CDR2 YFSETQ. This CDR3 contains 15 residues. The V end was cut by 5 bases, the J end by 2 bases, with 16 bases between. The CDR3 coding sequence is TGCGCCAGCAGTAAGGCTTGGACGGGGAACTATGGCTACACCTTC. The encoded protein is CASSKAWTGNYGYTF.

This clone was seen many times. This chain joins TRBV9 and TRBJ2-3, with D perhaps matching TRBD2 (5 bases). V was shortened by 3 bases and J by 3 bases, with 14 bases between the two germline ends. Germline CDR1 and CDR2: SGDLS and YYNGEE. There are 15 residues in the CDR3. The CDR3 bases are TGTGCCAGCAGCGGGGGAGTGAGGCTGACAGATACGCAGTATTTT. This codes for CASSGGVRLTDTQYF.

The chain employs TRBV6-1 and TRBJ1-2, with 9 bases lining up with TRBD1. This CDR3 comprises 14 residues. J lost 5 bases, V lost 6 bases, and 7 bases had no gene match. CDR1 is MNHNS, CDR2 SASEGT, per germline. The DNA for the CDR3 is TGTGCCAGCAGACGGGACAGGGATCATTATGGCTACACCTTC. It translates to CASRRDRDHYGYTF.

This chain connects TRBV5-1 to TRBJ1-1; D perhaps matches TRBD1 (6 bases). The V and J ends lost 4 bases and 0 bases respectively, with 13 bases between them. This CDR3 has 15 residues. CDR1 and CDR2 from the germline V gene are SGHRS and YFSETQ. The CDR3 is CASSLQGSMNTEAFF. The CDR3 nucleotides are TGCGCCAGCAGCCTGCAGGGGAGCATGAACACTGAAGCTTTCTTT.

V usage is TRBV15 and J usage is TRBJ1-1; weak D call: TRBD1 (6 bases). The CDR3 runs 14 residues. From germline, CDR1 is LNHNV and CDR2 YYDKDF (reference sequence). Trimming removed 3 bases from V and 6 bases from J, with 14 bases in between. The CDR3 nucleotides read TGTGCCACCAGCAGGGCCAGAGGGGGGGCTGAAGCTTTCTTT. Translating gives CATSRARGGAEAFF.

The rearrangement joins TRBV19 to TRBJ1-3; D perhaps matches TRBD1 (6 bases). This CDR3 region has 15 residues. Germline-derived CDR1 and CDR2 are LNHDA and SQIVND (reference sequence). V lost 4 bases, J lost 2 bases, and 12 bases lay in between. Here the CDR3 DNA reads TGTGCCAGTAGTACGGACAGTACAACTGGAAACACCATATATTTT. Protein: CASSTDSTTGNTIYF.

V and J are TRBV5-1 and TRBJ2-3; 7 nucleotides align to TRBD2. V dropped 1 base and J dropped 0; count of bases not matched to a gene: 5. In germline, CDR1 is SGHRS, CDR2 YFSETQ. CDR3 length: 16 amino acids. The CDR3 DNA sequence: TGCGCCAGCAGCTTGAGCGGCGGGGGAAGCACAGATACGCAGTATTTT. As protein: CASSLSGGGSTDTQYF.

This clone was recorded once. The chain recombines TRBV25-1 with TRBJ1-2, with 10 bases identical to TRBD1. Germline CDR1 and CDR2: MGHDK and SYGVNS. J gave up 1 base and V 3 bases, and 5 bases lay outside the gene matches. The CDR3 loop spans 16 amino acids. The CDR3 DNA is TGTGCCAGCAGTGAGTGGACAGGGGGTTTTAACTATGGCTACACCTTC. Protein sequence: CASSEWTGGFNYGYTF.

This chain links TRBV24-1 with TRBJ2-7; TRBD2 might be the D (5 bases). Trimming cost V 8 bases and J 4 bases, with 11 bases left between them. This CDR3 is 12 amino acids long. The germline V gene encodes CDR1 KGHDR and CDR2 SFDVKD. The CDR3 is CATTPGKYEQYF. CDR3 DNA sequence: TGTGCCACCACCCCCGGGAAGTACGAGCAGTACTTC.

V usage is TRBV5-4 and J usage is TRBJ1-6, with D unclear. In germline, CDR1 is SGHNT, CDR2 YYREEE (reference sequence). Trimming left V 4 bases short and J 6 bases short, with 11 bases between. There are 14 residues in the CDR3. The DNA for the CDR3 is TGTGCCAGCAGCGTCCGGGAGCTTAATTCACCCCTCCACTTT. As protein: CASSVRELNSPLHF.

The table lists this clone with a few counts. The gene calls are TRBV7-9 and TRBJ2-2; tentative D call: TRBD2 (5 bases). The CDR3 loop spans 13 amino acids. Deletions cut 3 bases from V and 6 bases from J, with 8 bases between. CDR1 is SEHNR, CDR2 FQNEAQ, per germline (reference sequence). The DNA for the CDR3 is TGTGCCAGCAGCTTTATGGAGGCCGGGGAGCTGTTTTTT. Amino acids: CASSFMEAGELFF.

The chain recombines TRBV2 with TRBJ1-6; the D is unclear. V was pared by 7 bases and J by 8 bases, with 6 bases between. The CDR3 length is 11 residues. In germline, CDR1 is SNHLY, CDR2 FYNNEI. Written as DNA, the CDR3 is TGTGCCAGCACCGACTATTCACCCCTCCACTTT. Its translation is CASTDYSPLHF. Full variable domain (missing parts from reference TRBV2 and TRBJ1-6): EPEVTQTPSHQVTQMGQEVILRCVPISNHLYFYWYRQILGQKVEFLVSFYNNEISEKSEIFDDQFSVERPDGSNFTLKIRSTKLEDSAMYFCASTDYSPLHFGNGTRLTVT.

The V and J genes are TRBV19 and TRBJ2-1; 11 nucleotides match TRBD2. The CDR3 loop spans 17 amino acids. CDR1 and CDR2 (germline): LNHDA, SQIVND (reference sequence). With 1 base clipped from V and 5 bases from J, the junction kept 7 bases outside the gene matches. The CDR3 DNA sequence: TGTGCCAGTAGTATAGGTCGGGCTAGCGGGAGGAACAATGAGCAGTTCTTC. Its translation: CASSIGRASGRNNEQFF.

J is TRBJ2-5 and V is TRBV2, with 13 positions matching TRBD2. The CDR3 is 14 amino acids. Per the germline V gene, CDR1 is SNHLY and CDR2 is FYNNEI. The V segment lost 6 bases and the J segment 5 bases; nucleotides outside the gene matches: 3. Here the CDR3 reads CASRTTSGGETQYF. DNA for the CDR3: TGTGCCAGCAGGACGACTAGCGGGGGGGAGACCCAGTACTTC.

The genes are TRBV5-1 and TRBJ1-1; 7 bases fit TRBD1. Per germline, CDR1 SGHRS and CDR2 YFSETQ. J was trimmed by 7 bases and V by 1 base; bases with no gene match: 10. This CDR3 contains 15 residues. This CDR3 reads CASSLISPAGGEAFF. DNA for the CDR3: TGCGCCAGCAGCTTGATCTCGCCGGCAGGGGGTGAAGCTTTCTTT.

This clone was counted between two and nine times. V and J are TRBV14 and TRBJ1-2; D is undetermined. The CDR3 loop spans 12 amino acids. V lost 2 bases and J lost 4, with 5 bases in between. From germline, CDR1 is SGHDN and CDR2 FVKESK. CDR3 DNA sequence: TGTGCCAGCAGCCAAATCCGCTATGGCTACACCTTC. Its translation: CASSQIRYGYTF.

This chain uses TRBV5-1 with TRBJ2-2; D possibly corresponds to TRBD1 (5 bases). CDR3 length: 16 amino acids. Germline V lookup: CDR1 SGHRS, CDR2 YFSETQ. Trimming stripped 0 bases from V and 2 bases from J, with 11 bases between. CDR3 loop: CASSLGPRVNTGELFF. For the CDR3, the DNA is TGCGCCAGCAGCTTGGGTCCCAGGGTCAACACCGGGGAGCTGTTTTTT. Complete variable domain (other parts from reference TRBV5-1 and TRBJ2-2): KAGVTQTPRYLIKTRGQQVTLSCSPISGHRSVSWYQQTPGQGLQFLFEYFSETQRNKGNFPGRFSGRQFSNSRSEMNVSTLELGDSALYLCASSLGPRVNTGELFFGEGSRLTVL.

The chain couples TRBV3-1 (or the pseudogene TRBV3-2) to TRBJ1-4; D not certain. Germline lookup yields CDR1 LGHDT and CDR2 YNNKEL (reference sequence). Trimming cost V 1 base and J 8 bases, with 20 bases left between them. CDR3 length equals 17 residues. As DNA, the CDR3 is TGTGCCAGCAGCCAAGGTTCCCCTCTAGCGTGGACGGAAAAACTGTTTTTT. It encodes CASSQGSPLAWTEKLFF.

The chain couples TRBV12-5 to TRBJ2-1; D is ambiguous. CDR3 length: 16 residues. CDR1 is LGHNT, CDR2 FRNRAP, per germline. V was clipped by 1 base and J by 2 bases, with 12 bases between them. The CDR3 reads CASGLGREAAYNEQFF. In DNA, the CDR3 is TGTGCTAGTGGTTTGGGACGTGAGGCTGCCTACAATGAGCAGTTCTTC.

This clone was observed a few times. The gene calls are TRBV11-2 and TRBJ2-1; D might be TRBD2 (6 bases). Per germline, CDR1 SGHAT and CDR2 FQNNGV. V shed 1 base and J shed 7 bases, with 14 bases lying between them. This CDR3 is built from 15 residues. The CDR3 sequence is CASSLAGTAKNEQFF. The CDR3 region has the DNA TGTGCCAGCAGCTTAGCTGGGACTGCTAAAAATGAGCAGTTCTTC. The variable domain in full, completed from reference TRBV11-2 and TRBJ2-1, reads EAGVAQSPRYKIIEKRQSVAFWCNPISGHATLYWYQQILGQGPKLLIQFQNNGVVDDSQLPKDRFSAERLKGVDSTLKIQPAKLEDSAVYLCASSLAGTAKNEQFFGPGTRLTVL.